One and the same sample provided the 2 T cell receptor beta chains below, sequenced in a study of blood T cell repertoires in COVID-19. The data were produced by immunoSEQ multiplex PCR, yet TCRdb's version contains in-frame clones alone and is incomplete. The table has about 160,000 clones, approximately 84% seen once. The specimen was peripheral blood. The receptors were gathered from a man in his late teens or twenties with active or convalescent COVID-19.

This clone turned up a few times. The gene calls are TRBV18 and TRBJ2-7; 10 bases are a match to TRBD2. After removal of 1 base from V and 3 bases from J, the junction contained 0 bases not matched to a gene. The CDR3 totals 14 residues. Germline V CDR1 and CDR2: KGHSH, LQKENI. In nucleotides, the CDR3 is TGTGCCAGCTCACCACGGACTAGCGGCTACGAGCAGTACTTC. This encodes CASSPRTSGYEQYF.

The J gene is TRBJ2-2, the V gene TRBV18, with 8 positions matching TRBD1. This CDR3 has 14 amino acids. The trim removed 8 bases at V and 1 base at J, leaving 3 bases unmatched. The germline gives CDR1 KGHSH, CDR2 LQKENI. The CDR3 sequence: CASRGTGNTGELFF. As DNA, the CDR3 is TGTGCCAGCCGAGGGACAGGGAACACCGGGGAGCTGTTTTTT.